The 10 T cell receptor beta chains presented below share a single source sample, sequenced in a study of neoadjuvant anti-PD-1 for oral cavity cancer. The method was immunoSEQ multiplex PCR; TCRdb's version includes in-frame clones alone and lacks a portion of them. The sample consists of roughly 68,000 clones, approximately 87% of them appearing once. Time point described: after neoadjuvant nivolumab, at surgical resection. The input for sequencing was PBMCs, taken after nivolumab (anti-PD-1) treatment. The receptors originated from a person between 40 and 85 years old with oral cavity squamous cell carcinoma.

The chain has TRBV7-3 and TRBJ2-2, with D perhaps TRBD1 or TRBD2 (5 bases each). Looked up from germline, CDR1 is SGHTA and CDR2 is FQGTGA. Between the trimmed V and J ends, which lost 5 bases and 6 bases, there was a span of 16 bases. The CDR3 has 15 residues. This CDR3 is CASSPGPARAGELFF. The CDR3 region has the DNA TGTGCCAGCAGCCCGGGACCCGCCAGGGCCGGGGAGCTGTTTTTT.

This rearrangement joins TRBV20-1 to TRBJ2-1; no clear D. The ends were cut back, 4 bases at V and 7 bases at J, with 8 bases in the middle. The germline gives CDR1 DFQATT, CDR2 SNEGSKA (reference sequence). CDR3 length: 11 amino acids. The CDR3 loop is CSAMTSNEQFF. In DNA form, the CDR3 reads TGCAGTGCTATGACCTCAAATGAGCAGTTCTTC.

The rearrangement links TRBV7-8 to TRBJ1-3, with 11 bases fitting TRBD1. Trimming took 3 bases from V and 6 from J; bases not matched to a gene: 10. This CDR3 is 17 amino acids long. Germline V gene sequence: CDR1 SGHVS, CDR2 FQNEAQ. In nucleotides, the CDR3 is TGTGCCAGCAGCTTGCGGACAGGGGGCGCAACGGTAAACACCATATATTTT. It specifies CASSLRTGGATVNTIYF.

V usage is TRBV9 and J usage is TRBJ2-1, with 12 bases that match TRBD2. V lost 0 bases to trimming and J lost 6 bases; unmatched junction nucleotides: 1. The CDR3 is made up of 15 amino acids. CDR1 is SGDLS, CDR2 YYNGEE, per germline. In DNA form, the CDR3 reads TGTGCCAGCAGCGTAGAACTAGCGGGGGGCAATGAGCAGTTCTTC. It specifies CASSVELAGGNEQFF.

This clone was seen just once. This chain links TRBV9 with TRBJ2-1; weak D call: TRBD2 (7 bases). This CDR3 is 17 amino acids long. V lost 4 bases, J lost 5 bases, and 22 bases lay in between. Germline V gives CDR1 SGDLS, CDR2 YYNGEE. CDR3 in DNA: TGTGCCAGCAGCCTCTCCCCCGTCTGGGGGGGGCACAATGAGCAGTTCTTC. This sequence encodes CASSLSPVWGGHNEQFF.

This sequence joins TRBV4-1 and TRBJ1-1; TRBD1 agrees at 7 bases. CDR3 length: 15 amino acids. The V gene's germline CDR1 is MGHRA and CDR2 YSYEKL. With 4 bases clipped from V and 1 base from J, the junction kept 6 bases outside the gene matches. In nucleotides, the CDR3 is TGCGCCAGCAGCCTCGCCGACAGGGAGAACACTGAAGCTTTCTTT. The encoded protein is CASSLADRENTEAFF.

This chain joins TRBV7-9 and TRBJ2-1, with D possibly TRBD2 on 6 matching bases. Trimming cost V 5 bases and J 0 bases, with 14 bases left between them. Germline CDR1 is SEHNR and CDR2 is FQNEAQ (reference sequence). The CDR3 runs 16 residues. This chain's CDR3 is CASSGPGLSSYNEQFF. The CDR3 nucleotides read TGTGCCAGCAGCGGACCGGGACTGTCCTCCTACAATGAGCAGTTCTTC.

As DNA, the CDR3 is TGTGCCTGGAGTGTGCTTAATCAGCCCCAGCATTTT. It specifies CAWSVLNQPQHF. The chain has TRBV30 and TRBJ1-5; unclear D gene. Per the germline V gene, CDR1 is GTSNPN and CDR2 is SVGIG (reference sequence). Trimming cost V 0 bases and J 4 bases, with 4 bases left between them. CDR3 length equals 12 residues.

The chain couples TRBV11-2 to TRBJ2-5; TRBD2 matches at 9 bases. CDR1 and CDR2 from the germline V gene are SGHAT and FQNNGV. The CDR3 consists of 16 residues. The V and J ends lost 3 bases and 2 bases, in that order; junction bases with no gene match: 7. Here the CDR3 reads CASSFTGTSRQETQYF. For the CDR3, the DNA is TGTGCCAGCAGCTTCACCGGGACTAGCAGACAAGAGACCCAGTACTTC. Full variable domain (outside the CDR3, taken from reference TRBV11-2 and TRBJ2-5): EAGVAQSPRYKIIEKRQSVAFWCNPISGHATLYWYQQILGQGPKLLIQFQNNGVVDDSQLPKDRFSAERLKGVDSTLKIQPAKLEDSAVYLCASSFTGTSRQETQYFGPGTRLLVL.

The count of this clone is one. The chain links TRBV7-2 to TRBJ2-3; weak D call: TRBD2 (5 bases). V was trimmed by 5 bases and J by 1 base, leaving 13 bases between them. Germline V gene lookup returns CDR1 SGHTA and CDR2 FQGNSA. The CDR3 sequence is 15 residues long. The CDR3 sequence: CASSQRWVRTDTQYF. In DNA form, the CDR3 reads TGTGCCAGCAGCCAGCGGTGGGTGCGCACAGATACGCAGTATTTT.